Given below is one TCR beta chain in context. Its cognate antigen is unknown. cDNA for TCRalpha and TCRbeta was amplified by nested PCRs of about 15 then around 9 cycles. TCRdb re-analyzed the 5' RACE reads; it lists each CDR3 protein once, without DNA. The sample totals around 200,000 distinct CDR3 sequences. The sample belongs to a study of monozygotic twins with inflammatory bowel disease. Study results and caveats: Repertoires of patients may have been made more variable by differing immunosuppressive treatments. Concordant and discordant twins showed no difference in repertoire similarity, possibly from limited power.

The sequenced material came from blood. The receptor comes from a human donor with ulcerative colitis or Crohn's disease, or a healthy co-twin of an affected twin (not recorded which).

This chain's CDR3 is CASSPHPGQGNQPQHF. The chain employs TRBV12-3 or TRBV12-4 and TRBJ1-5; with no DNA, the TCRdb D assignment of TRBD1 cannot be verified. CDR3 size: 16 residues.